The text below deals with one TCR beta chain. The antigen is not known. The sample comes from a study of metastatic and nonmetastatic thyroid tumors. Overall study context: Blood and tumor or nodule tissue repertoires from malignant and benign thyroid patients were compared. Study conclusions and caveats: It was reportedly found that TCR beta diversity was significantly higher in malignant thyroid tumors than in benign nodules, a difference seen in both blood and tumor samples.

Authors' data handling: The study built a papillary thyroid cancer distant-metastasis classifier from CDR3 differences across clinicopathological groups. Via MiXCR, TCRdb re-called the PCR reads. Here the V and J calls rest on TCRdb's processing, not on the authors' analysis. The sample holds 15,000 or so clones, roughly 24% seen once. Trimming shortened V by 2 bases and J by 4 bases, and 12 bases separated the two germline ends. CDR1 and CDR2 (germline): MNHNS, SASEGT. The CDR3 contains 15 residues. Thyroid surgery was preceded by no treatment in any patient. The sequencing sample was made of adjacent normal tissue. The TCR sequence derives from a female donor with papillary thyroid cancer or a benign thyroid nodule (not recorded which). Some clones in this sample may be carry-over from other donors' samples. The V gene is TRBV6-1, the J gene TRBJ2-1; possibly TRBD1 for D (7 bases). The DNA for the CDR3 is TGTGCCAGCAGTGAATGGTCAGGGGGGTACAATGAGCAGTTCTTC. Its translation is CASSEWSGGYNEQFF.